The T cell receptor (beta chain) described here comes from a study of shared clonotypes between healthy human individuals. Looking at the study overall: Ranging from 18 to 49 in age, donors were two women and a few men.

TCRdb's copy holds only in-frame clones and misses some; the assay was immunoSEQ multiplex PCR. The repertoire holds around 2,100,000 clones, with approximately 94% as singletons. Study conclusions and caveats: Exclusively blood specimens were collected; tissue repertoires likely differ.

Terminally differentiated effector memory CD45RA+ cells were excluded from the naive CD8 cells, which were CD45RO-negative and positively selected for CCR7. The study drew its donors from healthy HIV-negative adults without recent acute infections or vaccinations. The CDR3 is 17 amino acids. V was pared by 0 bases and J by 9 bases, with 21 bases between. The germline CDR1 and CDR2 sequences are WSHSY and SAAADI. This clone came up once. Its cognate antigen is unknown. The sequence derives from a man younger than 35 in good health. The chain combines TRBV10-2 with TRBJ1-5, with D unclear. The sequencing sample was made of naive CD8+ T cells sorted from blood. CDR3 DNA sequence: TGCGCCAGCAGTGAGTCTCCTCAGCTTATGGATCTCAGGCCCCAGCATTTT. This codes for CASSESPQLMDLRPQHF.